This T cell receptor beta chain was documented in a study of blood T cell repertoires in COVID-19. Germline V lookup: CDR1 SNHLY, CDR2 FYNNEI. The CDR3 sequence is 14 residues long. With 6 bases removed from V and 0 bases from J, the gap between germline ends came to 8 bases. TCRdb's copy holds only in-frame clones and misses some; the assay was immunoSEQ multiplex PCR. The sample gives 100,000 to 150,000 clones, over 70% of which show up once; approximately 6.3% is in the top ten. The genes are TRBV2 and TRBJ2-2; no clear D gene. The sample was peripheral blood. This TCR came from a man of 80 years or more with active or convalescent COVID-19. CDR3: CASRLTTNTGELFF. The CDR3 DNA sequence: TGTGCCAGCAGGCTCACTACGAACACCGGGGAGCTGTTTTTT.